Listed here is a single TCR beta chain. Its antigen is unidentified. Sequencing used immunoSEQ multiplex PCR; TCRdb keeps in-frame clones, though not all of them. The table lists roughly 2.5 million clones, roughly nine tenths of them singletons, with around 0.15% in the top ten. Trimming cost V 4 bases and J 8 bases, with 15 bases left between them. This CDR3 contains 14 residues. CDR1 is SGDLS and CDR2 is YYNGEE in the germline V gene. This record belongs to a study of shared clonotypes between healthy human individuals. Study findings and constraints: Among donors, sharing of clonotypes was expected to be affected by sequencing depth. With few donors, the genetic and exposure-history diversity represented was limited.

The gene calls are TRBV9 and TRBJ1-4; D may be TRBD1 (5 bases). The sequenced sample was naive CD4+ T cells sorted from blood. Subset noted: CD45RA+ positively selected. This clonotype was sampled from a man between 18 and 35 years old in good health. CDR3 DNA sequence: TGTGCCAGCAGCCCCGGGACCTGGGACGAAAAACTGTTTTTT. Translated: CASSPGTWDEKLFF.